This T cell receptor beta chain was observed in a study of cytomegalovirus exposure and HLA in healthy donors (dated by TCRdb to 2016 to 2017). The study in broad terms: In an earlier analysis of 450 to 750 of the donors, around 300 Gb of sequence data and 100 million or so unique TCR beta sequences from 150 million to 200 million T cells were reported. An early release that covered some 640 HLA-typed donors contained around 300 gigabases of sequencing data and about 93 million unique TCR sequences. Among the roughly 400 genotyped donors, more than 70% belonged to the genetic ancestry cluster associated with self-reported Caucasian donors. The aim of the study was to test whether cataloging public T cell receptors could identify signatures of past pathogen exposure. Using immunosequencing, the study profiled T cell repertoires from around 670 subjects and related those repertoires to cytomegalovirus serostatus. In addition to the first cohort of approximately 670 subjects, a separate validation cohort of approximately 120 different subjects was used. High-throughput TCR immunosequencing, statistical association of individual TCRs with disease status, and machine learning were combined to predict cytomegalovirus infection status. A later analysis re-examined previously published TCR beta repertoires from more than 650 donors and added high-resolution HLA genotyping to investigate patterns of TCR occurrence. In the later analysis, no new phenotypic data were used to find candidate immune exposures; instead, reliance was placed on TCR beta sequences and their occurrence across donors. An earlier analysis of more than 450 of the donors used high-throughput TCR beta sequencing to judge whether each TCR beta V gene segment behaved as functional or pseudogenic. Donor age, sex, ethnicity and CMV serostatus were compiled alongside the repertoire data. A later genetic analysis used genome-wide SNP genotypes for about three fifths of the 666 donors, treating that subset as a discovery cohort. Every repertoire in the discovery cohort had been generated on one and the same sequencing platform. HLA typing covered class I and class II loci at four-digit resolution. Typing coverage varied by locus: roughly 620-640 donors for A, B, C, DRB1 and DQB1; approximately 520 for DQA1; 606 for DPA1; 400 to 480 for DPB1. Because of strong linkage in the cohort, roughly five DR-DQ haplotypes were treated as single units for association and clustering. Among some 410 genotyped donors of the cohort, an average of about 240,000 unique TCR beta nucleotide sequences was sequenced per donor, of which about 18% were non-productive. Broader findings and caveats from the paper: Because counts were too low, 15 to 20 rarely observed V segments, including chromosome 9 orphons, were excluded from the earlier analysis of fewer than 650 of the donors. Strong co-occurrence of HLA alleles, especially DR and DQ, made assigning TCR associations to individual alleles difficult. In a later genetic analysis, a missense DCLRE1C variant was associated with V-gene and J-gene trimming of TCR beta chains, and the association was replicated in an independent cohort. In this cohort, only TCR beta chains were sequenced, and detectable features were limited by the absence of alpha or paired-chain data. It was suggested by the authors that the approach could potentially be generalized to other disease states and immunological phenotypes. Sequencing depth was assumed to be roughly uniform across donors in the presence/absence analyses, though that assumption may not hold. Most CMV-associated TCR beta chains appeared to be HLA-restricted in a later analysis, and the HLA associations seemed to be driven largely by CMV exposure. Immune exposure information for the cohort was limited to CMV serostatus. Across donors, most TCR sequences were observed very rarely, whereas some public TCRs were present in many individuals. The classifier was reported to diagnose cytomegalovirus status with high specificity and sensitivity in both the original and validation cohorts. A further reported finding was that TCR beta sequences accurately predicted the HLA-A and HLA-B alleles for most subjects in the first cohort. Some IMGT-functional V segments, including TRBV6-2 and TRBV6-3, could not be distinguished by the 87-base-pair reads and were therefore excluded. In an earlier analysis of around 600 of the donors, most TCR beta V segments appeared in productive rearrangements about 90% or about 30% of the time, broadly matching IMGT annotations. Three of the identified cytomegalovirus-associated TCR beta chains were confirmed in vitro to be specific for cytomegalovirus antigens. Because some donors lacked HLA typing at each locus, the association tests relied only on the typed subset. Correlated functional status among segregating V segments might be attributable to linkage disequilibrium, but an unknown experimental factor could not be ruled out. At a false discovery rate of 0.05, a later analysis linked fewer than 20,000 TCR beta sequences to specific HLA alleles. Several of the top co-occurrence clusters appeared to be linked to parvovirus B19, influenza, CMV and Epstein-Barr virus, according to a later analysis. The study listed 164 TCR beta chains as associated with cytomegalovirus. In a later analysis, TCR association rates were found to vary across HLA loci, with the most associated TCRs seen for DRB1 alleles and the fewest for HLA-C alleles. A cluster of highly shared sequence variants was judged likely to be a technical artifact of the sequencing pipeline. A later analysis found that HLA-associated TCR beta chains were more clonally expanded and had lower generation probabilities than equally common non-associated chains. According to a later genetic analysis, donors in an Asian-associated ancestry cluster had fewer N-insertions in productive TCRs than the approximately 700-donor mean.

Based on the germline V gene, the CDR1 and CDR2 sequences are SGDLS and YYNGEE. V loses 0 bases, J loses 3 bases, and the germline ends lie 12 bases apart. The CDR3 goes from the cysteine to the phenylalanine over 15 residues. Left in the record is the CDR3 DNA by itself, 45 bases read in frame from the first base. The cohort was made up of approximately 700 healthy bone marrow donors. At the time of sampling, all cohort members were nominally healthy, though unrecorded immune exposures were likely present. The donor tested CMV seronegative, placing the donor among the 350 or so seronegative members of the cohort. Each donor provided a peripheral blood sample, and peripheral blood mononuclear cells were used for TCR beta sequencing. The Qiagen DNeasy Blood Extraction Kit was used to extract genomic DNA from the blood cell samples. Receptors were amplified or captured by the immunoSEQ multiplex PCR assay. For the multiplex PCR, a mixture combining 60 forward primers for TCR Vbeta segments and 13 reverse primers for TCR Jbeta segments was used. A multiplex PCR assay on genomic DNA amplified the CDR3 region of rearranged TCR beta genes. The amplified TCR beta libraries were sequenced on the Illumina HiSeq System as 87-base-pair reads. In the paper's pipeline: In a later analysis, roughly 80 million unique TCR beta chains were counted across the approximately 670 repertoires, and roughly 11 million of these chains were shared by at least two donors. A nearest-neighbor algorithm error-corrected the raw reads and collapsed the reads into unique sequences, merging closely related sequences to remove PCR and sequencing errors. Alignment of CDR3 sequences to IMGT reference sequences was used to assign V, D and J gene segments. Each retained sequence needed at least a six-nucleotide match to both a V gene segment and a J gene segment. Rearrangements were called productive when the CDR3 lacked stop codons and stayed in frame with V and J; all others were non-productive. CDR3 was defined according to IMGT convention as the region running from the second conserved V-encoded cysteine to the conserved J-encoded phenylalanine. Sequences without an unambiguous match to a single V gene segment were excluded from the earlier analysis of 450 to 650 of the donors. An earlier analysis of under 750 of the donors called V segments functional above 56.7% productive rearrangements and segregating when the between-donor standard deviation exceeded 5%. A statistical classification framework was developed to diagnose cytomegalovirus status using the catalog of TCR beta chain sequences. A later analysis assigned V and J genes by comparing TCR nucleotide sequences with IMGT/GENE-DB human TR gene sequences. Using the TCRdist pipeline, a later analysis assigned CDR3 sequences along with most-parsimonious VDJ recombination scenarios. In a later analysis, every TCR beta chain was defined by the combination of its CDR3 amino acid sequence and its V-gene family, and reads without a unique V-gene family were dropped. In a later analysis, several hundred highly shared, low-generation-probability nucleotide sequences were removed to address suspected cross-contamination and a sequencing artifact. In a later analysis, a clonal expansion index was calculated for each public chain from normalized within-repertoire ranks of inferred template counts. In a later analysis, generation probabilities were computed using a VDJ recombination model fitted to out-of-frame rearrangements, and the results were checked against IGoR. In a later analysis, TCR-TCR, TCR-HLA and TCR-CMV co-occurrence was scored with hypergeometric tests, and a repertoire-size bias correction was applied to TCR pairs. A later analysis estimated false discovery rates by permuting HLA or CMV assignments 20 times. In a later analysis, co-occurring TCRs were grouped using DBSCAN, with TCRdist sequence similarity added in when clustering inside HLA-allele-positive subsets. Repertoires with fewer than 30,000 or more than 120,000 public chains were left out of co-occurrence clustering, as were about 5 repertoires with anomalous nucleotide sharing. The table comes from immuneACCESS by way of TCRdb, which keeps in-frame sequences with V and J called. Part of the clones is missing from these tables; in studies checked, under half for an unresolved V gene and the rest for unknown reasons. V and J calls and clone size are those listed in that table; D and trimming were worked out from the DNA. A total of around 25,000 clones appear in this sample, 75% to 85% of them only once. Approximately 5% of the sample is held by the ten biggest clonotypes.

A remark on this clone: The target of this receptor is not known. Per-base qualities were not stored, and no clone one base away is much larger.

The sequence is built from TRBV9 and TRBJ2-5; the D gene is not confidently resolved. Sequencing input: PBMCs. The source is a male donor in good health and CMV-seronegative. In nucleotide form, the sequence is TGTGCCAGCAGCGTAGATTCGGGTCAAGAAGAGACCCAGTACTTC. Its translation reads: CASSVDSGQEETQYF.